This passage covers 2 T cell receptor beta chains from one sample sequenced in a study of T cells in localized non-small cell lung cancer (dated by TCRdb to the early 2020s). The protocol used for the library was the immunoSEQ multiplex PCR assay. In its TCRdb copy, this immuneACCESS table keeps in-frame sequences only and misses some clones. Where compared with another copy, unresolved V genes explain less than half of these, and the others have no known cause. Present in this sample are about 2,700 clones, under 30% of which were seen just once. Of the sample, around 8.5% is held by the ten largest clones. The material was lung tumor tissue, obtained before any cancer treatment. Receptors were obtained from a female donor at least 60 years old with stage I lung adenocarcinoma.

The V and J genes are TRBV5-1 and TRBJ2-2; D gene uncertain. The CDR3 is made up of 15 amino acids. Germline lookup yields CDR1 SGHRS and CDR2 YFSETQ. Trimming pared 1 base from V and 0 bases from J, leaving 7 bases between. Here the CDR3 DNA reads TGCGCCAGCAGCTTGAGGCAGGCGAACACCGGGGAGCTGTTTTTT. Translating gives CASSLRQANTGELFF. Combining the CDR3 with reference TRBV5-1 and TRBJ2-2 gives the whole variable domain KAGVTQTPRYLIKTRGQQVTLSCSPISGHRSVSWYQQTPGQGLQFLFEYFSETQRNKGNFPGRFSGRQFSNSRSEMNVSTLELGDSALYLCASSLRQANTGELFFGEGSRLTVL.

This clone ranks as large. The V and J genes are TRBV6-8 and TRBJ2-1, with 13 bases identical to TRBD2. This CDR3 contains 15 residues. Germline V gene data show CDR1 as MNHGY and CDR2 as SAAAGT. The V segment lost 6 bases and the J segment 5 bases; nucleotides outside the gene matches: 4. CDR3 DNA: TGTGCCAGCAGCCGCGGGACTAGCGGGGACAATGAGCAGTTCTTC. Protein product: CASSRGTSGDNEQFF.